A selection of T cell receptor beta chains follows, all from one sample in a study of CD8+ T cells in alopecia areata. TCRdb's table, derived via immunoSEQ multiplex PCR, lists solely in-frame clones and lacks some. The sample records 150,000 to 200,000 clones, approximately 50% being singletons. Sequencing was performed on CD8+ T cells sorted from blood, taken at roughly week 53, from a patient treated with tofacitinib. These receptor sequences come from a human donor with alopecia areata. CDR3s include the opening cysteine and the closing phenylalanine or tryptophan. D genes are given only for firm matches. The size entry is marked missing in some rows and otherwise reads once, few, many or a size class.

>few|TRBJ1-1|TRBV4-2|NA
TGTGCCAGCAGCCAAGGAGGGGAAGGGGTCACTGAAGCTTTCTTT
CASSQGGEGVTEAFF
>NA|TRBJ1-5|TRBV19|NA
TGTGCCAGTAGTATAGACGGAGAGGAGCCCCAGCATTTT
CASSIDGEEPQHF
>NA|TRBJ2-5|TRBV27|NA
TGTGCCAGCAGATTACAGGGTCAAGAGACCCAGTACTTC
CASRLQGQETQYF
>NA|TRBJ1-1|TRBV7-9|NA
TGTGCCAGCAGCTACGCGGGGGCCTTCTTT
CASSYAGAFF
>NA|TRBJ1-2|TRBV9|TRBD1
TGTGCCAGCAGCGGCCACAGGGGTTCAAACTATGGCTACACCTTC
CASSGHRGSNYGYTF
>NA|TRBJ2-1|TRBV6-6|TRBD2
TGTGCCAGCACCAGCGGGACTCCCAATGAGCAGTTCTTC
CASTSGTPNEQFF
>NA|TRBJ1-5|TRBV7-2|NA
TGTGCCAGCAGCGGAGGGGTCGGGGGCGGTCAGCCCCAGCATTTT
CASSGGVGGGQPQHF
>few|TRBJ2-7|TRBV5-1|NA
TGCGCCAGCAGCTTGGCCTCGGACAGCACCTACGAGCAGTACTTC
CASSLASDSTYEQYF
>NA|TRBJ2-1|TRBV4-3|TRBD2
TGCGCCAGCAGCCAAGATATAAGTCTAGCGGTTGAGCAGTTCTTC
CASSQDISLAVEQFF
>NA|TRBJ1-6|TRBV13|NA
TGTGCCAGCAGCTGGGGGGGTAACAATTCACCCCTCCACTTT
CASSWGGNNSPLHF
>NA|TRBJ2-2|TRBV2|NA
TGTGCCAGCATAGGAGGCGCGAACACCGGGGAGCTGTTTTTT
CASIGGANTGELFF
>NA|TRBJ2-7|TRBV15|TRBD1
TGTGCCACCAGCAGTGACAGGGTCTACGAGCAGTACTTC
CATSSDRVYEQYF